This TCR beta chain was captured in a study of blood T cell repertoires in COVID-19. The length of the CDR3 is 17 residues. CDR1 and CDR2 (germline): SGHTA, FQGNSA. The J segment lost 4 bases and the V segment lost 4 bases, leaving 13 bases of the junction unmatched. The table lists this clone with a few counts. Assay: immunoSEQ multiplex PCR; the TCRdb copy retains only in-frame clones and omits some. Altogether about 390,000 clones are present, approximately 90% being singletons, with the ten largest covering 10%. This rearrangement joins TRBV7-2 to TRBJ1-2; 9 bases match TRBD1. Input material: PBMCs or T cells enriched from blood (not recorded which). The sequence was collected from a woman aged 45-65 years who had recovered from COVID-19. The CDR3 spells CASSSRGTGGAPYGYTF. CDR3 bases: TGTGCCAGCAGCTCGAGAGGCACAGGGGGCGCCCCCTATGGCTACACCTTC.